The entry below describes one T cell receptor beta chain. The antigen is not known. Repertoires were generated with immunoSEQ multiplex PCR, while TCRdb's copy carries only in-frame clones and drops some. The sample consists of roughly 1,800 clones, about two thirds of them appearing once. These data originate in a study of CD8 T cell repertoires and HIV-1 epitope variants. Study at large: Twenty-five autologous and known Gag and Nef epitope variant peptides each stimulated T cells separately. Control wells had CMV/EBV/flu peptides, negative Ebola AY9, or no peptide. Enriched T cells were co-cultured with equal numbers of autologous T cell-negative antigen-presenting cells.

The sequence derives from a male donor with HIV. Sequenced: cultured CD8+ T cells derived from PBMCs.

For the CDR3, the DNA is TGTGCCAGCAGTTTAGGCGGGGGCTCCTACAATGAGCAGTTCTTC. The encoded protein is CASSLGGGSYNEQFF. The chain is built from TRBV28 and TRBJ2-1, with 7 positions matching TRBD2. The ends lost 2 bases at V and 0 bases at J; junction bases unmatched: 1. The CDR3 is 15 residues long. Germline V CDR1 and CDR2: MDHEN, SYDVKM. The variable domain in full, with the rest retrieved from reference TRBV28 and TRBJ2-1, is DVKVTQSSRYLVKRTGEKVFLECVQDMDHENMFWYRQDPGLGLRLIYFSYDVKMKEKGDIPEGYSVSREKKERFSLILESASTNQTSMYLCASSLGGGSYNEQFFGPGTRLTVL.